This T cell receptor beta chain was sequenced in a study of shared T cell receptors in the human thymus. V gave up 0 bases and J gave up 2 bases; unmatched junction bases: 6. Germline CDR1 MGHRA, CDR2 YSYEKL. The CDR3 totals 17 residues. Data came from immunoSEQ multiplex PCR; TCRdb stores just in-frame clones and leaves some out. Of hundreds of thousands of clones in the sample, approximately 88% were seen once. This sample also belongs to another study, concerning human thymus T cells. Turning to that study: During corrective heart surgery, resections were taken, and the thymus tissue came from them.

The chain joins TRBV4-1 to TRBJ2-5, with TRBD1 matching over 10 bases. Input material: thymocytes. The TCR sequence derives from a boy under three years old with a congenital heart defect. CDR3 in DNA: TGCGCCAGCAGCCAAGATCGAGGGACAGGGGCACAAGAGACCCAGTACTTC. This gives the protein CASSQDRGTGAQETQYF.